This is a list of T cell receptor beta chains from one sample in a study of cytomegalovirus exposure and HLA in healthy donors. TCRdb's copy holds only in-frame clones and misses some; the assay was immunoSEQ multiplex PCR. The sample consists of roughly 170,000 clones, more than 70% of them appearing once. Sequenced material: PBMCs. These receptors were taken from a woman aged 45 to 65 in good health and CMV-seropositive. CDR3s include the opening cysteine and the closing phenylalanine or tryptophan. The D gene is left open where the match is weak. Only some rows state a clone size, as once, few, many or a class for expanded clones.

size,V,D,J,length,DNA,CDR3
once,TRBV7-6,TRBD2,TRBJ2-3,14,TGTGCCAGCAGCCGCGCGGGGGGCGAAGATACGCAGTATTTT,CASSRAGGEDTQYF
NA,TRBV7-9,NA,TRBJ1-3,14,TGTGCCAGCAGCTTAGACAGGAGTGGAAACACCATATATTTT,CASSLDRSGNTIYF
NA,TRBV5-8,TRBD1,TRBJ1-2,15,TGTGCCAGCAGCGTCGGGGACAGCCTTCGCTATGGCTACACCTTC,CASSVGDSLRYGYTF
NA,TRBV18,TRBD1,TRBJ2-4,14,TGTGCCAGCTCACCGGACAGGGTCCAAAACATTCAGTACTTC,CASSPDRVQNIQYF
NA,TRBV9,NA,TRBJ2-7,14,TGTGCCAGCAGCGTTAACAGTCAAGCCTACGAGCAGTACTTC,CASSVNSQAYEQYF
NA,TRBV7-9,NA,TRBJ1-1,15,TGTGCCAGCAGACGAGAACAGCCAGCGAACACTGAAGCTTTCTTT,CASRREQPANTEAFF
NA,TRBV7-6,TRBD2,TRBJ2-2,16,TGTGCCAGCAGCTTACGGCGGGAGGCCGCTAAGGGGGAGCTGTTTTTT,CASSLRREAAKGELFF
NA,TRBV6-4,NA,TRBJ2-1,13,TGTGCCAGCAGCGATGGGCCGCACAATGAGCAGTTCTTC,CASSDGPHNEQFF
NA,TRBV4-1,NA,TRBJ2-1,15,TGCGCCAGCAGCCAAGGACCTCGGGGGTACAATGAGCAGTTCTTC,CASSQGPRGYNEQFF
NA,TRBV4-1,NA,TRBJ2-7,15,TGCGCCAGCAGCCGGTTGAACCTACTCTTCTACGAGCAGTACTTC,CASSRLNLLFYEQYF
NA,TRBV5-1,TRBD1,TRBJ2-2,16,TGCGCCAGCAGCCCGGCCGGGACAGGGGGCACCGGGGAGCTGTTTTTT,CASSPAGTGGTGELFF
NA,TRBV19,NA,TRBJ2-3,14,TGTGCCAGTAGTATTTCTGAGCCACAGGATACGCAGTATTTT,CASSISEPQDTQYF
NA,TRBV4-1,NA,TRBJ1-3,16,TGCGCCAGCAGCCAAACAGGACCCGGCTCTGGAAACACCATATATTTT,CASSQTGPGSGNTIYF
NA,TRBV5-5,TRBD2,TRBJ2-5,16,TGTGCCAGCAGCTTGCGGGTAGCGGGGCAGCAAGAGACCCAGTACTTC,CASSLRVAGQQETQYF
NA,TRBV4-3,NA,TRBJ2-7,14,TGCGCCAGCAGCCCCCAGGGGAAAAACAGGGAGCAGTACTTC,CASSPQGKNREQYF
few,TRBV7-9,TRBD1,TRBJ1-1,12,TGTGCCAGCAGCCTAGGACAGGGCGAAGCTTTCTTT,CASSLGQGEAFF
NA,TRBV27,TRBD1,TRBJ1-1,16,TGTGCTAGCAGTTTTGGGGGACAGGGGGCGTTCACTGAAGCTTTCTTT,CASSFGGQGAFTEAFF
NA,TRBV6-6,NA,TRBJ2-7,12,TGTGCCAGCAGTTACACTTCCTACGAGCAGTACTTC,CASSYTSYEQYF
NA,TRBV29-1,TRBD2,TRBJ2-1,14,TGCAGCGCCGACTTAGCGGGGGTGAATAATGAGCAGTTCTTC,CSADLAGVNNEQFF
NA,TRBV5-1,NA,TRBJ1-2,13,TGCGCCAGCCAAACCGGTCCGGACTATGGCTACACCTTC,CASQTGPDYGYTF
NA,TRBV29-1,NA,TRBJ2-7,16,TGCAGCGTTGGCCCTAAAGTTAGAGCGGCTTCCAACGAGCAGTACTTC,CSVGPKVRAASNEQYF
once,TRBV10-3,NA,TRBJ2-5,15,TGTGCCATCAGTGAGTCGCCCCTAGGTGAAGAGACCCAGTACTTC,CAISESPLGEETQYF
NA,TRBV18,TRBD1,TRBJ2-7,14,TGTGCCAGCTCACCTCAAAGGACAGGCTACGAGCAGTACTTC,CASSPQRTGYEQYF
NA,TRBV19,NA,TRBJ1-1,14,TGTGCCAGTAGTATAGTGCCGGGAACCACTGAAGCTTTCTTT,CASSIVPGTTEAFF
NA,TRBV7-2,TRBD2,TRBJ2-3,15,TGTGCCAGCAGCCCGGGTGGCGGGGGGGGAGATACGCAGTATTTT,CASSPGGGGGDTQYF
NA,TRBV9,NA,TRBJ1-2,13,TGTGCCAGCAGCGTAGGGGCAGAATATGGCTACACCTTC,CASSVGAEYGYTF
NA,TRBV5-1,TRBD2,TRBJ2-6,18,TGCGCCAGCAGCACGGGACTAGCGGGGGGGTCTGGGGCCAACGTCCTGACTTTC,CASSTGLAGGSGANVLTF
NA,TRBV19,NA,TRBJ1-1,15,TGTGCCAGTCGTATCCAGGACTTAGGGAACACTGAAGCTTTCTTT,CASRIQDLGNTEAFF
NA,TRBV7-2,TRBD2,TRBJ2-1,15,TGTGCCAGCAGCTTTAGCGGGAGTTGGACGGATGAGCAGTTCTTC,CASSFSGSWTDEQFF
NA,TRBV7-8,NA,TRBJ2-7,14,TGTGCCAGCAGGCAAACAGGGACCTCTGGGGAGCAGTACTTC,CASRQTGTSGEQYF
NA,TRBV27,NA,TRBJ2-3,17,TGTGCCAGCAGTTTATTGTATAGCGCGTCTAGCACAGATACGCAGTATTTT,CASSLLYSASSTDTQYF
NA,TRBV7-9,NA,TRBJ2-6,16,TGTGCCAGCAGCTGGACAAGGGGTGGAGGGGCCAACGTCCTGACTTTC,CASSWTRGGGANVLTF
NA,TRBV11-3,NA,TRBJ1-1,14,TGTGCCAGCAGCGACGCGCGGAGGAACACTGAAGCTTTCTTT,CASSDARRNTEAFF
NA,TRBV19,TRBD2,TRBJ2-7,15,TGTGCCAGTAGTATAGATCTGAGACTAGCGGGAGTTAAGTACTTC,CASSIDLRLAGVKYF
once,TRBV28,TRBD2,TRBJ2-5,17,TGTGCCAGCAGTCGTCTAGGAGGACTAGCGGGAGGGCTAGGCCAGTACTTC,CASSRLGGLAGGLGQYF
NA,TRBV28,TRBD1,TRBJ2-7,13,TGTGCCAGCAGAGAAACAGGGGACGCCGAGCAGTACTTC,CASRETGDAEQYF
NA,TRBV6-5,TRBD1,TRBJ1-4,14,TGTGCCAGCAGTAGGACAGGGGGTAATGAAAAACTGTTTTTT,CASSRTGGNEKLFF
NA,TRBV4-2,TRBD2,TRBJ2-1,17,TGTGCCAGCAGCCAAGTTCGGGGGGGCCGAGCCTACAATGAGCAGTTCTTC,CASSQVRGGRAYNEQFF
NA,TRBV11-3,TRBD2,TRBJ2-1,13,TGTGCCAGCAGCTTTGTGAGTAGCGGGGAGCAGTTCTTC,CASSFVSSGEQFF
NA,TRBV4-3,TRBD2,TRBJ2-7,16,TGCGCCAGCAGCCAAAAATGGGGGGAGGGAGCCTACGAGCAGTACTTC,CASSQKWGEGAYEQYF
NA,TRBV2,NA,TRBJ1-5,14,TGTGCCAGCAGTGAAGGGGCCCGAGGGTTGGCCCAGCATTTT,CASSEGARGLAQHF
NA,TRBV6-4,NA,TRBJ2-3,13,TGTGCCAGCAGACCCGGGACAACAGATACGCAGTATTTT,CASRPGTTDTQYF
NA,TRBV30,TRBD1,TRBJ1-6,16,TGTGCCTGGAGTGTCAGGCAGGGGGCCTTTAATTCACCCCTCCACTTT,CAWSVRQGAFNSPLHF
NA,TRBV9,NA,TRBJ2-5,16,TGTGCCAGCAGCGTGGCCGGCGGAGCCGCGCGAGAGACCCAGTACTTC,CASSVAGGAARETQYF
NA,TRBV5-4,NA,TRBJ1-6,16,TGTGCCAGCAGCCCCTTCGACAGCTCCTATAATTCACCCCTCCACTTT,CASSPFDSSYNSPLHF